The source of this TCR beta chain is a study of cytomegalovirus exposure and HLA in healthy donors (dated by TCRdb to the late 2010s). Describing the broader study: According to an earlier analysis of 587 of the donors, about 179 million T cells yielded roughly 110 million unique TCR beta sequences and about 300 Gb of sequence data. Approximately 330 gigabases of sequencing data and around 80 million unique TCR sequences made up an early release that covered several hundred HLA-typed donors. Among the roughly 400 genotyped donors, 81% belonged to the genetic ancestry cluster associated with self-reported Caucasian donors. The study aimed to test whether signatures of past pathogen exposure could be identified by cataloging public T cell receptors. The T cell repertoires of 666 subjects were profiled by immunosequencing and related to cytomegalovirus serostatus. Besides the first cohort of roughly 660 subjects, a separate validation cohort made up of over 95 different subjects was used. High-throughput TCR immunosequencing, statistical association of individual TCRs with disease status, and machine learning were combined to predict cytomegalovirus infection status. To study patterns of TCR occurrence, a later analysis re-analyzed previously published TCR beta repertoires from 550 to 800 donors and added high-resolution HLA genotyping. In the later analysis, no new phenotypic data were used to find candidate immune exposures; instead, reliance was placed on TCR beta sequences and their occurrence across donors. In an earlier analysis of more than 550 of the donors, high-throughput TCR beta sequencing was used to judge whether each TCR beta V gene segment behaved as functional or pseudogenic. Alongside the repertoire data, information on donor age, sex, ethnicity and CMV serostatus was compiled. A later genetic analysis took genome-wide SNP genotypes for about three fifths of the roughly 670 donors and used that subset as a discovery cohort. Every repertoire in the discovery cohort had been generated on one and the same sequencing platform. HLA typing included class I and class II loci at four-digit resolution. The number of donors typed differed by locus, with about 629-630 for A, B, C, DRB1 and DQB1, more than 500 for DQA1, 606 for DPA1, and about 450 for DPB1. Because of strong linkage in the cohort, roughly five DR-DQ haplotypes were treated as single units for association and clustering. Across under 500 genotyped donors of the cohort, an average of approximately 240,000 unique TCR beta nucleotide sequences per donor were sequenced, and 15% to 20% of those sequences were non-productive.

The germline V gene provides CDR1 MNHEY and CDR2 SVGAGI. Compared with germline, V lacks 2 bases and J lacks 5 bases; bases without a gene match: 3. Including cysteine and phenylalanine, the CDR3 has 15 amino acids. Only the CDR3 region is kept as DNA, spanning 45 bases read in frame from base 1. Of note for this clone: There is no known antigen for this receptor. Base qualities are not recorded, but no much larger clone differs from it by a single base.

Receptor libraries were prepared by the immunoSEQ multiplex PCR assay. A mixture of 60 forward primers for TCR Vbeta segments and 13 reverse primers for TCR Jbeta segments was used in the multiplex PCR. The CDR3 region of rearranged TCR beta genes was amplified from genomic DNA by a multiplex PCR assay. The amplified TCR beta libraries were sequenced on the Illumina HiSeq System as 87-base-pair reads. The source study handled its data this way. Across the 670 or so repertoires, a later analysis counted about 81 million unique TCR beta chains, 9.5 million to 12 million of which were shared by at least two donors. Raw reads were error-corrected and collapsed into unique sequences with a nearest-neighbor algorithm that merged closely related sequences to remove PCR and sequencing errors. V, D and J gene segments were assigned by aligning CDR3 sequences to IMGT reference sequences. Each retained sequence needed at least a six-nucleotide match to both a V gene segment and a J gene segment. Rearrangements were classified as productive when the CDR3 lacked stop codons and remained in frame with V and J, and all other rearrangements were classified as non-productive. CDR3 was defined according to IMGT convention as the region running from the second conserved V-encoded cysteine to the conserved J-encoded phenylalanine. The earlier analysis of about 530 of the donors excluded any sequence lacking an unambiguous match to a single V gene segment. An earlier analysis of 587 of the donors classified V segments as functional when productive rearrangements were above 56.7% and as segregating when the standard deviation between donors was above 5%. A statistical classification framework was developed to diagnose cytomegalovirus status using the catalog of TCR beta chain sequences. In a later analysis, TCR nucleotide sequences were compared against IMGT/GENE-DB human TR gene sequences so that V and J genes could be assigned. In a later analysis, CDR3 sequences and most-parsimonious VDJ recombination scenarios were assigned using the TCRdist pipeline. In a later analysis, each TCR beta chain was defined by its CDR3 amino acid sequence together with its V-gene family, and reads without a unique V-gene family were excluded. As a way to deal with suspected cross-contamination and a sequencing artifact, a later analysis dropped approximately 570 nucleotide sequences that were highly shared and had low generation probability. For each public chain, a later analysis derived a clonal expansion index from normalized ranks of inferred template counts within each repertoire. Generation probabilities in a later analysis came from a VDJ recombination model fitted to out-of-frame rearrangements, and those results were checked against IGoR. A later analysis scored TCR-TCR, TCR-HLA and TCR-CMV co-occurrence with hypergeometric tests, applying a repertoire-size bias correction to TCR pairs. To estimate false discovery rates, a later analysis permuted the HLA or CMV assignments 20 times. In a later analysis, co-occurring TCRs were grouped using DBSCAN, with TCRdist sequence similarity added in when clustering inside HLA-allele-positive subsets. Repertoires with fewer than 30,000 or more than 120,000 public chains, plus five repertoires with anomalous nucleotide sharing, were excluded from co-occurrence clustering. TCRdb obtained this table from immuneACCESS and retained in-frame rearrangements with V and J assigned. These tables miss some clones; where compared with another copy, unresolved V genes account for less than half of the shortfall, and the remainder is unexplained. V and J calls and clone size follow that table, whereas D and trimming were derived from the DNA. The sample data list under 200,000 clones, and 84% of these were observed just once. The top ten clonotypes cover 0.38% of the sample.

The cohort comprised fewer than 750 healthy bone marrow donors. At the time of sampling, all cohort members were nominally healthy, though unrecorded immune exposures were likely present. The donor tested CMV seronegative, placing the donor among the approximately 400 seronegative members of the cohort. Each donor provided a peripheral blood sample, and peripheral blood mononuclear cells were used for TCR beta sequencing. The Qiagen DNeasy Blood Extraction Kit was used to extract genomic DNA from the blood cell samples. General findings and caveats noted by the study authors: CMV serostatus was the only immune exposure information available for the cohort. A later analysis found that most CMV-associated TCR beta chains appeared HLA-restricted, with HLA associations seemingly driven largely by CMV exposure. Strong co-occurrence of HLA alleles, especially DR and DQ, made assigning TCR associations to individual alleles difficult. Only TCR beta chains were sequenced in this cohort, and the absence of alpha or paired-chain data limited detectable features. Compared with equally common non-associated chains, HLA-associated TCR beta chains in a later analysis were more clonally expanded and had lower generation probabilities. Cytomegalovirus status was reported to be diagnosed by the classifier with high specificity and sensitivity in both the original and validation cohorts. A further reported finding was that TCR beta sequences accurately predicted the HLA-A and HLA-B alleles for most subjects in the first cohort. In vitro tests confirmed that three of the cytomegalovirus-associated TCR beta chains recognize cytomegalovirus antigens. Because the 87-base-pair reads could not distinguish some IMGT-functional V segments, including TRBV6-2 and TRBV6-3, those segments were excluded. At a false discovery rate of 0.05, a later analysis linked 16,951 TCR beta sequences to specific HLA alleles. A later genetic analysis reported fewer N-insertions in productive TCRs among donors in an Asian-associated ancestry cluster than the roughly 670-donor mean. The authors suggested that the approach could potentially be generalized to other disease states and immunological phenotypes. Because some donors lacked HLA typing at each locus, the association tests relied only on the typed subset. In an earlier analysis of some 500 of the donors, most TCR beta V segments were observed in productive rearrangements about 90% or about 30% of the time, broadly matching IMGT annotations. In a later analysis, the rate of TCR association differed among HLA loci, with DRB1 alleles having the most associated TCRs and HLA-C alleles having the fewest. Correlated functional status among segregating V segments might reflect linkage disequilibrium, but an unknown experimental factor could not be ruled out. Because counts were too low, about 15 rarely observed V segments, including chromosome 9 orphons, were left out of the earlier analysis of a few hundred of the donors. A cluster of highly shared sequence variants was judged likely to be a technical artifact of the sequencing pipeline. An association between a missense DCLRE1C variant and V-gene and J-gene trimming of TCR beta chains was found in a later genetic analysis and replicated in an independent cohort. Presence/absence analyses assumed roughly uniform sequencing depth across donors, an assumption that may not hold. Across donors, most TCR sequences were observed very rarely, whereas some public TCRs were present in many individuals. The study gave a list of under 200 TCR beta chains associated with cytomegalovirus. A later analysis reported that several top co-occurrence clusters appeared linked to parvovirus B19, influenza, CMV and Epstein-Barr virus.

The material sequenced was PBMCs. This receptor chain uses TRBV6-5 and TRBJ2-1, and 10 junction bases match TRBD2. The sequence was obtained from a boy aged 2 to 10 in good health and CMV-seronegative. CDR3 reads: CASSYGLADNNEQFF. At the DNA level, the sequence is TGTGCCAGCAGTTACGGACTAGCGGATAACAATGAGCAGTTCTTC.